The subject of this entry is one TCR beta chain. The germline V gene has CDR1 MGHDK and CDR2 SYGVNS. Trimming cost V 4 bases and J 6 bases, with 22 bases left between them. The CDR3 totals 17 residues. Using immunoSEQ multiplex PCR, the repertoire was profiled, and TCRdb retains in-frame clones only, with some absent. Of over 100,000 clones in the sample, roughly nine tenths are singletons; the top ten hold more than 1%. The entry originates in a study of cytomegalovirus exposure and HLA in healthy donors. The receptor comes from a woman aged 18-29 years in good health and CMV-seronegative. Material: PBMCs. The rearrangement links TRBV25-1 to TRBJ2-1; D possibly corresponds to TRBD2 (7 bases). CDR3 nucleotide sequence: TGTGCCAGCAGTGCCTACCCGCGGGGGCCGGACGTCAATGAGCAGTTCTTC. This translates into CASSAYPRGPDVNEQFF.